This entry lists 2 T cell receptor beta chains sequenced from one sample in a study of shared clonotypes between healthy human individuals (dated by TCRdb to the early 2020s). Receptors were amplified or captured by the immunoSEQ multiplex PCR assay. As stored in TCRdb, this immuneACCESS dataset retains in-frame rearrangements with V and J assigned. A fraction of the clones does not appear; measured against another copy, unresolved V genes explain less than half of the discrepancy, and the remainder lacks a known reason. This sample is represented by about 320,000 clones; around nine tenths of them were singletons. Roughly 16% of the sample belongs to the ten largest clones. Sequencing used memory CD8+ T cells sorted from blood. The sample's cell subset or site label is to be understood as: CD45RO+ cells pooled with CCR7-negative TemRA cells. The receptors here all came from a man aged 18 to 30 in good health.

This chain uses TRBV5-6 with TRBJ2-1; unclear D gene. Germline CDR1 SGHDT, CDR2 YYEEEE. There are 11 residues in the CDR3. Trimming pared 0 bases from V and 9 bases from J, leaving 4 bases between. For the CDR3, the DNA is TGTGCCAGCAGCTTGGGGGTTGAGCAGTTCTTC. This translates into CASSLGVEQFF.

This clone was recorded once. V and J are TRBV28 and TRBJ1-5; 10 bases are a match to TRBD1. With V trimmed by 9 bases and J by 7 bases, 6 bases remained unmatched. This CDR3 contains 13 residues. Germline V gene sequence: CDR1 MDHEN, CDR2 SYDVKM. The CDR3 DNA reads TGTGCCAGTTCGACAGGGGGCTACCAGCCCCAGCATTTT. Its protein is CASSTGGYQPQHF.